A single sample is the source of the 18 T cell receptor beta chains below, sequenced in a study of neoadjuvant anti-PD-1 for oral cavity cancer. Time point here: after neoadjuvant nivolumab, at surgical resection. The data were produced by immunoSEQ multiplex PCR, yet TCRdb's version contains in-frame clones alone and is incomplete. The profile shows roughly 9,600 clones, about 70% of them singletons. The specimen comprised PBMCs, sampled after nivolumab (anti-PD-1) treatment. The origin of the receptors is a person between 40 and 80 years old with oral cavity squamous cell carcinoma.

This clone was counted a single time. The chain links TRBV5-1 to TRBJ2-1, with D unresolved. The CDR3 runs 13 residues. Germline CDR1 and CDR2: SGHRS and YFSETQ. V was clipped by 4 bases and J by 7 bases, with 12 bases between them. The CDR3 loop is CASSPTEGNEQFF. CDR3 DNA: TGCGCCAGCAGCCCCACCGAAGGGAATGAGCAGTTCTTC.

V gene TRBV29-1 combines with J gene TRBJ1-2; no clear D gene. This CDR3 is built from 12 residues. Per the germline V gene, CDR1 is SQVTM and CDR2 is ANQGSEA. V lost 7 bases, J lost 8 bases, and 17 bases lay in between. CDR3 loop: CSGSTGIGGYTF. Written as DNA, the CDR3 is TGCAGCGGATCCACCGGGATCGGCGGCTACACCTTC.

Points on this clone: Given the absence of the conserved phenylalanine or tryptophan at the CDR3 end, a read error is likely. The limits of the CDR3 on the DNA are not certain, so only TCRdb's listed CDR3 is given. The chain joins TRBV2 to TRBJ1-6; the D segment call TRBD1 is taken from the table without a DNA check. Both ends counted, the CDR3 spans 13 residues. Germline-derived CDR1 and CDR2 are SNHLY and FYNNEI. CDR3: CASSFSSGTEFYA.

In this sample, this clone turned up a few times. The chain is built from TRBV27 and TRBJ1-5; D is unresolved. Germline CDR1 reads MNHEY; CDR2 reads SMNVEV (reference sequence). CDR3 size: 14 residues. Trimming took off 5 bases at V and 9 bases at J, with 17 bases between the two ends. The CDR3 DNA reads as TGTGCCAGCAGTCCCAGGAGGCCCGGCACGCCCCAGCATTTT. Its translation: CASSPRRPGTPQHF.

V gene TRBV5-1 combines with J gene TRBJ2-7, with D possibly called TRBD1 or TRBD2 (7 bases each). The CDR3 consists of 14 residues. Germline V CDR1 and CDR2: SGHRS, YFSETQ. V lost 3 bases to trimming and J lost 1 base, with 11 bases between them. The CDR3 loop is CASSSQGGSYEQYF. CDR3 nucleotide sequence: TGCGCCAGCAGCTCCCAGGGGGGGTCCTACGAGCAGTACTTC.

This clone was counted a few times. V is TRBV7-9 and J is TRBJ1-6, with D possibly TRBD1 on 5 matching bases. Germline V lookup: CDR1 SEHNR, CDR2 FQNEAQ (reference sequence). The V end was cut by 2 bases, the J end by 10 bases, with 6 bases between. The CDR3 consists of 12 residues. CDR3 DNA: TGTGCCAGCAGCTTAAGGGGATCACCCCTCCACTTT. As protein: CASSLRGSPLHF.

The chain employs TRBV6-6 and TRBJ2-1, with 8 nucleotides matching TRBD2. The germline gives CDR1 MNHNY, CDR2 SVGAGI (reference sequence). V was clipped by 4 bases and J by 2 bases; unmatched bases: 7. The CDR3 has 16 amino acids. The CDR3 sequence: CASSSIPGGPYNEQFF. As DNA, the CDR3 is TGTGCCAGCAGTTCAATCCCGGGAGGGCCCTACAATGAGCAGTTCTTC.

The chain combines TRBV9 with TRBJ2-3; 9 positions agree with TRBD2. This CDR3 spans 18 amino acids. Germline V gene lookup returns CDR1 SGDLS and CDR2 YYNGEE. V was pared by 0 bases and J by 2 bases, with 10 bases of the junction left unmatched. CDR3 sequence reads: CASSVATSSGALTDTQYF. CDR3 coding DNA: TGTGCCAGCAGCGTAGCTACGTCTAGCGGGGCGCTCACAGATACGCAGTATTTT.

The V gene is TRBV27, the J gene TRBJ2-2; D is uncertain. V lost 2 bases and J 6 bases, leaving 1 base between the germline ends. Germline-derived CDR1 and CDR2 are MNHEY and SMNVEV (reference sequence). The CDR3 contains 11 residues. CDR3 DNA: TGTGCCAGCAGTTTAGCCGGGGAGCTGTTTTTT. Translating it yields CASSLAGELFF.

The rearrangement links TRBV2 to TRBJ1-4; D gene uncertain. Trimming pared 6 bases from V and 7 bases from J, leaving 9 bases between. CDR1 is SNHLY and CDR2 is FYNNEI in the germline V gene. This CDR3 comprises 12 residues. This CDR3 reads CASRVTSEKLFF. The CDR3 DNA sequence: TGTGCCAGCAGGGTAACAAGTGAAAAACTGTTTTTT.

In the case of this clone: One junction end does not reproduce the germline sequence, and a read error may be involved. This chain uses TRBV7-7 with TRBJ2-2, with TRBD1 matching 7 bases. CDR1 is SSHAT and CDR2 is FNYEAQ in the germline V gene (reference sequence). This CDR3 is 18 amino acids long. The CDR3 protein is CASSLSKLGQLNTGELFF. In DNA form, the CDR3 reads TGTGCTAGCAGCTTAAGCAAGCTGGGACAGCTTAACACCGGGGAGCTGTTTTTT.

This chain connects TRBV29-1 to TRBJ1-1; 10 bases align to TRBD1. The CDR3 is 14 residues long. Germline V gene lookup returns CDR1 SQVTM and CDR2 ANQGSEA. The trim removed 7 bases at V and 2 bases at J, leaving 7 bases unmatched. The CDR3 region is CSAPTGGVNTEAFF. Written as DNA, the CDR3 is TGCAGCGCCCCGACAGGGGGCGTCAACACTGAAGCTTTCTTT.

The gene calls are TRBV28 and TRBJ1-2; D gene ambiguous. Trimming pared 4 bases from V and 2 bases from J, leaving 8 bases between. The germline CDR1 and CDR2 sequences are MDHEN and SYDVKM. This CDR3 is built from 13 residues. CDR3 protein: CASSSSWNYGYTF. In nucleotides, the CDR3 is TGTGCCAGCAGTTCCTCGTGGAACTATGGCTACACCTTC.

This chain connects TRBV4-1 to TRBJ1-2, with 7 positions matching TRBD1. The CDR3 is made up of 16 amino acids. Germline V gene sequence: CDR1 MGHRA, CDR2 YSYEKL. The V segment lost 6 bases and the J segment 4 bases; nucleotides outside the gene matches: 14. CDR3 loop: CASSRDPGQRSYGYTF. The CDR3 DNA reads as TGCGCCAGCAGTCGAGACCCGGGACAGCGAAGCTATGGCTACACCTTC.

The chain is built from TRBV7-2 and TRBJ1-6; 7 nucleotides agree with TRBD1. Trimming cost V 2 bases and J 0 bases; bases outside gene matches: 7. There are 18 residues in the CDR3. Germline V lookup: CDR1 SGHTA, CDR2 FQGNSA. In nucleotides, the CDR3 is TGTGCCAGCAGCTTATGGACAGGAAGCGCCTCCTATAATTCACCCCTCCACTTT. It encodes CASSLWTGSASYNSPLHF.

This chain links TRBV6-6 with TRBJ2-3; 9 bases agree with TRBD2. This CDR3 comprises 13 residues. Germline V lookup: CDR1 MNHNY, CDR2 SVGAGI (reference sequence). Trimming removed 4 bases from V and 6 bases from J; junction bases left unmatched: 2. The CDR3 is CASSLREGDTQYF. The CDR3 nucleotides are TGTGCCAGCAGTTTGCGGGAGGGGGATACGCAGTATTTT.

The chain employs TRBV5-6 and TRBJ1-4, with D uncertain. There are 17 residues in the CDR3. CDR1 SGHDT and CDR2 YYEEEE come from the germline V gene. V was shortened by 3 bases and J by 5 bases, with 20 bases between the two germline ends. CDR3 in DNA: TGTGCCAGCAGCTACTCTATATGGCTCGGAGGGAATGAAAAACTGTTTTTT. It yields the protein CASSYSIWLGGNEKLFF.

The chain uses TRBV27 and TRBJ2-2; 10 bases match TRBD2. V was clipped by 4 bases and J by 3 bases; unmatched bases: 5. The CDR3 consists of 16 residues. The germline V gene has CDR1 MNHEY and CDR2 SMNVEV (reference sequence). The CDR3 protein is CASSSPSGSYTGELFF. CDR3 bases: TGTGCCAGCAGTTCCCCTAGCGGGAGCTACACCGGGGAGCTGTTTTTT.